Each of the 4 T cell receptor beta chains below was sequenced from the same sample in a study of cytomegalovirus exposure and HLA in healthy donors. The data were produced by immunoSEQ multiplex PCR, yet TCRdb's version contains in-frame clones alone and is incomplete. This sample carries 50,000 to 65,000 clones, 90% to 97% of them seen once, and the ten largest clones take less than 1.5%. The sequenced sample was PBMCs. All receptors come from a woman aged 18-29 years in good health and CMV-seronegative.

The chain couples TRBV28 to TRBJ1-2; weak D call: TRBD1 (5 bases). The CDR3 is 16 residues long. CDR1 MDHEN and CDR2 SYDVKM come from the germline V gene. V was trimmed by 4 bases and J by 0 bases, leaving 15 bases between them. The CDR3 is CASSWGGKTTNYGYTF. CDR3 bases: TGTGCCAGCAGTTGGGGGGGGAAGACTACTAACTATGGCTACACCTTC.

The rearrangement joins TRBV4-1 to TRBJ2-5, with D uncertain. CDR1 is MGHRA and CDR2 is YSYEKL in the germline V gene. CDR3 length: 14 residues. V shed 3 bases and J shed 2 bases, with 10 bases lying between them. Here the CDR3 reads CASSQADWQETQYF. For the CDR3, the DNA is TGCGCCAGCAGCCAGGCAGACTGGCAAGAGACCCAGTACTTC.

This clone has just one count. The rearrangement uses TRBV7-2 and TRBJ1-2, with 8 bases lining up with TRBD1. The V gene end was trimmed by 1 base and the J gene end by 4 bases; junction bases not matched to a gene: 2. Germline loops: CDR1 SGHTA, CDR2 FQGNSA. There are 14 residues in the CDR3. The CDR3 reads CASSLDRGSYGYTF. The CDR3 region has the DNA TGTGCCAGCAGCTTAGACAGGGGGAGCTATGGCTACACCTTC.

The rearrangement joins TRBV4-1 to TRBJ2-1; tentatively, D is TRBD2 (6 bases). Per germline, CDR1 MGHRA and CDR2 YSYEKL. The CDR3 sequence is 17 residues long. Trimming left V 0 bases short and J 5 bases short, with 17 bases between. The CDR3 protein is CASSQDTWGDLDNEQFF. CDR3 sequence (DNA): TGCGCCAGCAGCCAAGATACGTGGGGGGACCTGGACAATGAGCAGTTCTTC.